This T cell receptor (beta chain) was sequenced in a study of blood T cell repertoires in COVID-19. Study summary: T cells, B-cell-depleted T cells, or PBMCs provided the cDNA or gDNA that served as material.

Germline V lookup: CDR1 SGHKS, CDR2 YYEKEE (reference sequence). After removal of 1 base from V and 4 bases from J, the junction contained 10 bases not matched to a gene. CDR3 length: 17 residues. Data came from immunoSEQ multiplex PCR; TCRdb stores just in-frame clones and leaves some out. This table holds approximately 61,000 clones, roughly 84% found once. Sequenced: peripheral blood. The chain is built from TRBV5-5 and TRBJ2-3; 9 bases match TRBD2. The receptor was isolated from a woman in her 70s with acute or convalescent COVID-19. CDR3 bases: TGTGCCAGCAGCTTGTTGGGGATGGCGGGGGGGCCAGATACGCAGTATTTT. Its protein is CASSLLGMAGGPDTQYF.